What follows are 30 T cell receptor beta chains derived from one specimen sequenced in a study of T-cell reconstitution after alpha-beta-depleted transplantation in children. Library preparation (for TCRbeta) was performed with unique molecular identifiers. TCRdb analysed the PCR reads with MiXCR anew, one entry per CDR3 protein. The table lists fewer than 250,000 distinct CDR3 sequences, around 7.8% of them singletons, with 6.3% in the top ten. The sequencing used PBMCs, mostly from graft donor cells, collected 180 days after TCRalphabeta/CD19-depleted stem cell transplant. These receptors came from a male patient between 5 and 17 years old who had a stem cell transplant for acute lymphoblastic leukemia, so the T cells may come from the graft donor.

This clonotype was seen repeatedly, ten times or more. This chain links TRBV4-1 with TRBJ2-1; 9 nucleotides agree with TRBD2. The CDR3 loop spans 17 amino acids. Germline CDR1 reads MGHRA; CDR2 reads YSYEKL. Germline trimming cut 1 base from V and 6 bases from J; bases unmatched to any gene: 10. The CDR3: CASSQAALAGLSNEQFF. CDR3 in DNA: TGCGCCAGCAGCCAAGCCGCCCTAGCGGGACTAAGCAATGAGCAGTTCTTC.

This clonotype was seen many times. The rearrangement links TRBV29-1 to TRBJ2-3, with a weak D call TRBD2 (6 bases). The V gene's germline CDR1 is SQVTM and CDR2 ANQGSEA. The CDR3 length is 14 residues. With 5 bases removed from V and 3 bases from J, the gap between germline ends came to 15 bases. The CDR3: CSVLGQGGTDTQYF. The CDR3 DNA reads as TGCAGCGTTTTAGGGCAGGGAGGAACAGATACGCAGTATTTT.

This clonotype was counted at least ten times. The chain employs TRBV24-1 and TRBJ1-4, with D possibly being TRBD1 (5 bases). The CDR3 totals 16 residues. Germline V lookup: CDR1 KGHDR, CDR2 SFDVKD. The germline V and J ends were trimmed by 4 bases and 0 bases, with 11 bases remaining between them. CDR3 sequence (DNA): TGTGCCACCAGTGAACGAAGGACAACAACTAATGAAAAACTGTTTTTT. Translation: CATSERRTTTNEKLFF.

V gene TRBV3-1 combines with J gene TRBJ2-1; 12 nucleotides match TRBD2. The CDR3 consists of 20 residues. V was clipped by 10 bases and J by 0 bases; unmatched bases: 19. Germline assignment: CDR1 LGHDT and CDR2 YNNKEL (reference sequence). This chain's CDR3 is CATCRRTSGKEGSSYNEQFF. The CDR3 DNA reads TGTGCCACCTGCCGGAGGACTAGCGGGAAGGAGGGTAGCTCCTACAATGAGCAGTTCTTC.

This clonotype was observed many times. This sequence joins TRBV20-1 and TRBJ2-2, with D unresolved. The V gene lost 1 base and the J gene lost 4 bases, with 10 bases spanning the gap. This CDR3 contains 14 residues. CDR1 and CDR2 from the germline V gene are DFQATT and SNEGSKA (reference sequence). The CDR3 sequence: CSARGFYSTGELFF. The CDR3 coding sequence is TGCAGTGCTAGAGGGTTCTATTCCACCGGGGAGCTGTTTTTT.

This clonotype has a count of ten or more. The gene calls are TRBV19 and TRBJ1-3; D call uncertain. This CDR3 comprises 14 residues. Germline lookup yields CDR1 LNHDA and CDR2 SQIVND (reference sequence). V lost 6 bases to trimming and J lost 2 bases, with 11 bases between them. CDR3 sequence: CASSRTDPGNTIYF. CDR3 nucleotides: TGTGCCAGTAGCCGGACGGACCCTGGAAACACCATATATTTT.

As for this clonotype: A much larger clone lies one base from this, so it may be a read error. The genes are TRBV4-1 and TRBJ1-1; D is uncertain. The CDR3 extends over 14 amino acids. Trimming cost V 1 base and J 2 bases, with 8 bases left between them. Per the germline V gene, CDR1 is MGHRA and CDR2 is YSYEKL. CDR3 bases: TGCGCCAGCAGCCAAGGTAGCATAAACACTGAAGCTTTCTTT. It yields the protein CASSQGSINTEAFF.

This clonotype was seen repeatedly, ten times or more. This chain uses TRBV11-3 with TRBJ2-7; tentative D call: TRBD1 (5 bases). From germline, CDR1 is SGHNT and CDR2 YENEEA. The ends were cut back, 6 bases at V and 0 bases at J, with 9 bases in the middle. CDR3 length: 13 amino acids. This chain's CDR3 is CASSQDSSYEQYF. The CDR3 DNA reads TGTGCCAGCAGTCAAGACAGCTCCTACGAGCAGTACTTC.

This clonotype has a count of ten or more. In DNA form, the CDR3 reads TGTGCCAGCAGTTTTCGCGGTGTCTACGAGCAGTACTTC. Translating gives CASSFRGVYEQYF. The gene calls are TRBV6-2 or TRBV6-3 and TRBJ2-7; no definite D call. Germline CDR1 is MNHEY and CDR2 is SVGEGT. CDR3 length: 13 residues. Deletions cut 4 bases from V and 3 bases from J, with 10 bases between.

This clonotype was detected many times. The chain links TRBV6-1 to TRBJ1-5; no clear D. The CDR3 contains 18 residues. Trimming took 5 bases from V and 0 from J, leaving 20 bases between them. Germline V gives CDR1 MNHNS, CDR2 SASEGT. The CDR3 here is CASSIRRPQLYSNQPQHF. For the CDR3, the DNA is TGTGCCAGCAGTATCAGGAGACCTCAACTTTATAGCAATCAGCCCCAGCATTTT.

This clonotype turned up a few times. The chain carries TRBV23-1 and TRBJ1-5; possible D gene TRBD1, 6 bases. TRBV23-1 is an open reading frame whose function is uncertain. The CDR3 covers 18 residues. Trimming left V 3 bases short and J 5 bases short, with 23 bases between. The chain's CDR3 is CASSHRSGGGACDQPQHF. In nucleotides, the CDR3 is TGCGCCAGCAGTCATCGTTCGGGCGGGGGCGCATGCGATCAGCCCCAGCATTTT.

Only a few counts were recorded for this clonotype. The J gene is TRBJ1-1, the V gene TRBV18, with 8 nucleotides matching TRBD1. Germline assignment: CDR1 KGHSH and CDR2 LQKENI. The CDR3 loop spans 17 amino acids. Unmatched junction bases numbered 15, after V lost 4 bases and J lost 5 bases. CDR3 sequence: CASSLLDRGLVGTEAFF. CDR3 coding DNA: TGTGCCAGCTCACTTCTCGACAGGGGCCTTGTTGGAACTGAAGCTTTCTTT.

This clonotype was picked up many times. As DNA, the CDR3 is TGTGCCAGCAGTTACCCGTTCCTAGTTTGCGAGCAGTACTTC. Protein product: CASSYPFLVCEQYF. This chain links TRBV6-5 with TRBJ2-7; no clear D gene. The CDR3 consists of 14 residues. From germline, CDR1 is MNHEY and CDR2 SVGAGI. Trimming stripped 2 bases from V and 6 bases from J, with 14 bases between.

This clonotype was detected only a few times. This rearrangement joins TRBV6-2 or TRBV6-3 to TRBJ1-1; 11 bases fit TRBD1. Trimming removed 5 bases from V and 8 bases from J; junction bases left unmatched: 4. Germline assignment: CDR1 MNHEY and CDR2 SVGEGT. This CDR3 has 13 amino acids. Here the CDR3 DNA reads TGTGCCAGCAGTCAAGGACAGGGGGCGGAAGCTTTCTTT. This translates into CASSQGQGAEAFF.

This clonotype showed up many times. This sequence joins TRBV7-2 and TRBJ2-7, with a tentative D call TRBD2 (5 bases). Germline V CDR1 and CDR2: SGHTA, FQGNSA. This CDR3 has 13 residues. The V gene lost 0 bases and the J gene lost 3 bases, with 6 bases spanning the gap. DNA for the CDR3: TGTGCCAGCAGCTTAGCGGCGGGCTACGAGCAGTACTTC. This codes for CASSLAAGYEQYF.

This clonotype occurred many times. The V and J genes are TRBV6-1 and TRBJ1-2, with D tentatively TRBD1 (6 bases). The V end lost 7 bases, the J end lost 7 bases, and 16 bases lay between the germline ends. This CDR3 contains 13 residues. Germline CDR1 is MNHNS and CDR2 is SASEGT. CDR3: CASTRGGLGGYTF. The CDR3 region has the DNA TGTGCCAGCACCCGCGGGGGCCTAGGTGGCTACACCTTC.

Notes on this clonotype: This may be a read error, as it is one base from a much larger clone. This chain uses TRBV18 with TRBJ2-3; TRBD2 agrees at 10 bases. The CDR3 totals 18 residues. Germline V gene sequence: CDR1 KGHSH, CDR2 LQKENI. The ends lost 3 bases at V and 2 bases at J; junction bases unmatched: 11. CDR3 sequence reads: CASSPRLAGVNPTDTQYF. As DNA, the CDR3 is TGTGCCAGCTCACCCCGACTAGCGGGCGTCAACCCCACAGATACGCAGTATTTT. Based on the CDR3 plus reference TRBV18 and TRBJ2-3, the full variable domain is NAGVMQNPRHLVRRRGQEARLRCSPMKGHSHVYWYRQLPEEGLKFMVYLQKENIIDESGMPKERFSAEFPKEGPSILRIQQVVRGDSAAYFCASSPRLAGVNPTDTQYFGPGTRLTVL.

This clonotype came up a few times. The genes are TRBV6-2 or TRBV6-3 and TRBJ2-1; 11 bases are shared with TRBD2. Germline V CDR1 and CDR2: MNHEY, SVGEGT. The trim removed 2 bases at V and 3 bases at J, leaving 9 bases unmatched. The CDR3 length is 18 residues. The CDR3 DNA reads TGTGCCAGCAGTTACGGAACTAGCGGGGGTTCCATCTACAATGAGCAGTTCTTC. Amino acid sequence: CASSYGTSGGSIYNEQFF.

The table lists this clonotype with many counts. The chain couples TRBV12-3 or TRBV12-4 to TRBJ2-3; D remains ambiguous. The V end lost 5 bases, the J end lost 3 bases, and 3 bases lay between the germline ends. This CDR3 is built from 11 residues. Written as DNA, the CDR3 is TGTGCCAGCAGTATAACAGATACGCAGTATTTT. Translation: CASSITDTQYF.

This clonotype was counted many times. The V gene is TRBV12-3 or TRBV12-4, the J gene TRBJ2-5; tentative D call: TRBD2 (5 bases). With 3 bases removed from V and 5 bases from J, the gap between germline ends came to 7 bases. The CDR3 runs to 12 residues. CDR3 region: CASSFTGETQYF. CDR3 coding DNA: TGTGCCAGCAGTTTTACGGGGGAGACCCAGTACTTC.

This clonotype was seen repeatedly, ten times or more. V is TRBV11-3 and J is TRBJ2-3, with D tentatively TRBD1 or TRBD2 (5 bases each). Germline V gene lookup returns CDR1 SGHNT and CDR2 YENEEA. Trimming removed 1 base at V and 1 base at J, with 15 bases between. CDR3 length: 17 residues. The CDR3 spells CASSLGFGEGRTDTQYF. DNA for the CDR3: TGTGCCAGCAGCTTAGGCTTTGGAGAGGGGCGCACAGATACGCAGTATTTT. Full variable domain (remainder filled in from reference TRBV11-3 and TRBJ2-3): EAGVVQSPRYKIIEKKQPVAFWCNPISGHNTLYWYLQNLGQGPELLIRYENEEAVDDSQLPKDRFSAERLKGVDSTLKIQPAELGDSAVYLCASSLGFGEGRTDTQYFGPGTRLTVL.

This clonotype showed up many times. The rearrangement joins TRBV18 to TRBJ1-1, with 11 bases fitting TRBD1. CDR1 KGHSH and CDR2 LQKENI come from the germline V gene. Trimming at V came to 2 bases and at J to 6 bases, leaving 2 bases not matched to a gene. CDR3 size: 14 residues. The CDR3 spells CASSPGQGAAEAFF. The DNA of the CDR3 is TGTGCCAGCTCACCAGGACAGGGGGCCGCTGAAGCTTTCTTT.

Many counts were recorded for this clonotype. The rearrangement links TRBV12-3 or TRBV12-4 to TRBJ1-1; D call uncertain. CDR3 length: 11 residues. V was trimmed by 7 bases and J by 4 bases, leaving 7 bases between them. CDR3 sequence reads: CASIGGTEAFF. Here the CDR3 DNA reads TGTGCCAGCATAGGTGGCACTGAAGCTTTCTTT.

On this clonotype: One base away lies a much larger clone, so this may be a sequencing read error. For the CDR3, the DNA is TGTGCCAGCAGTTTAGGGTATTGGGGGCAGGGCAATCAGCCCCAGCATTTT. As protein: CASSLGYWGQGNQPQHF. The J gene is TRBJ1-5, the V gene TRBV12-3 or TRBV12-4; D may be TRBD1 (6 bases). This CDR3 is built from 17 residues. Trimming took 1 base from V and 2 from J, leaving 15 bases between them.

Remarks on this clonotype: Being one base from a much bigger clone, this may be a read error. As DNA, the CDR3 is TGTGCCAGCAGCCGAGACAGGGGGTCGGTCACAGATACGCAGTATTTT. Translation gives CASSRDRGSVTDTQYF. This sequence joins TRBV7-8 and TRBJ2-3; 9 bases are shared with TRBD1. From germline, CDR1 is SGHVS and CDR2 FQNEAQ. This CDR3 region has 16 residues. J was trimmed by 2 bases and V by 5 bases; bases with no gene match: 8.

This clonotype came up many times. The V gene is TRBV20-1, the J gene TRBJ2-7; 7 bases agree with TRBD1. CDR3 length: 13 amino acids. V lost 6 bases, J lost 0 bases, and 5 bases stayed unmatched. Looked up from germline, CDR1 is DFQATT and CDR2 is SNEGSKA (reference sequence). The CDR3 protein is CSAQDRISYEQYF. In DNA form, the CDR3 reads TGCAGTGCCCAGGACAGGATCTCCTACGAGCAGTACTTC.

The chain has TRBV12-5 and TRBJ2-2, with a possible D match to TRBD2 (6 bases). Per germline, CDR1 LGHNT and CDR2 FRNRAP. There are 17 residues in the CDR3. Trimming cost V 7 bases and J 3 bases, with 21 bases left between them. CDR3 DNA sequence: TGTGCTAGTGCTAGGGGCCGGCGGGATAGGGACACCGGGGAGCTGTTTTTT. As protein: CASARGRRDRDTGELFF.

This clonotype was seen ten or more times. The chain combines TRBV2 with TRBJ1-5; a weak D match, TRBD1 (6 bases). The CDR3 contains 13 residues. Trimming took off 5 bases at V and 6 bases at J, with 11 bases between the two ends. Germline-derived CDR1 and CDR2 are SNHLY and FYNNEI. This CDR3 reads CASSQGPGQPQHF. The CDR3 coding sequence is TGTGCCAGCAGTCAGGGGCCGGGTCAGCCCCAGCATTTT.

Ten or more counts support this clonotype. The V call is TRBV29-1, the J call TRBJ2-7; no firm D call. There are 11 residues in the CDR3. CDR1 and CDR2 (germline): SQVTM, ANQGSEA. Trimming removed 7 bases at V and 4 bases at J, with 11 bases between. CDR3: CSADIGYEQYF. As DNA, the CDR3 is TGCAGCGCTGACATTGGGTACGAGCAGTACTTC.

This clonotype was observed many times. V is TRBV7-3 and J is TRBJ2-3, with 7 bases fitting TRBD2. The CDR3 is 14 amino acids. V lost 5 bases, J lost 7 bases, and 9 bases stayed unmatched. CDR1 is SGHTA, CDR2 FQGTGA, per germline. The CDR3 is CASSRGEGPNTQYF. For the CDR3, the DNA is TGTGCCAGCAGCCGAGGGGAGGGTCCAAATACGCAGTATTTT.